This T cell receptor (beta chain) was sequenced during a study of cytomegalovirus exposure and HLA in healthy donors. CDR1 and CDR2 from the germline V gene are SGHVS and FNYEAQ. The CDR3 runs to 13 residues. The V gene lost 5 bases and the J gene lost 5 bases, with 13 bases spanning the gap. As concerns this clone: Its specificity is unknown.

Study-level points and caveats: An ancestry cluster, one associated with Asian ancestry, reportedly showed fewer N-insertions than the approximately 660-donor mean in a later analysis. CMV serostatus alone was available as immune exposure information. With further analysis later on, most CMV-associated TCR beta chains appeared HLA-restricted. A classifier reportedly called cytomegalovirus status with high sensitivity and specificity.

The PCR employed 60 Vbeta primers together with 13 Jbeta primers. The table came from immunoSEQ multiplex PCR; TCRdb's copy has only in-frame clones and leaves some out. The profile covers around 100,000 clones, with less than 80% appearing a single time and approximately 4% taken by the ten largest. Sequencing was carried out using PBMCs. This chain joins TRBV7-6 and TRBJ2-7, with D possibly matching TRBD1 (5 bases). The TCR sequence derives from a middle-aged woman in good health and CMV-seropositive. In DNA form, the CDR3 reads TGTGCCAGCAGCCCCCAGGGATTCCACGAGCAGTACTTC. This sequence encodes CASSPQGFHEQYF.